The rows below give T cell receptor beta chains drawn from one sample of a study of T-cell reconstitution after alpha-beta-depleted transplantation in children. TCRdb reprocessed the PCR reads with MiXCR, giving one entry per CDR3 protein. The sample yields roughly 570,000 distinct CDR3 sequences, 25% to 30% seen once. Sequenced material: PBMCs, taken before TCRalphabeta/CD19-depleted stem cell transplant. All receptors come from a boy under three years old with Wiskott-Aldrich syndrome, due to receive a stem cell transplant. Both conserved end residues are part of each CDR3. D genes are given only for firm matches.

cdr3_aa	d_call	v_call
CASSPTLFYGYTF	-	TRBV7-6
CASSQTDKGNTIYF	-	TRBV12-3/TRBV12-4
CASSRVSGYEQYF	-	TRBV27
CATSVRTSSQETQYF	TRBD2	TRBV24-1
CASRSAGGGETQYF	TRBD2	TRBV12-3/TRBV12-4
CATSGTSWINEQFF	-	TRBV24-1
CSVESLTGGTEAFF	TRBD1	TRBV29-1
CASSGYERSNQPQHF	-	TRBV6-1
CASSGRLAGLANTGELFF	TRBD2	TRBV19
CASSLGSGIAKNIQYF	TRBD2	TRBV5-1
CAIARQYNNEQFF	-	TRBV6-6
CSARDTRVSSTDTQYF	-	TRBV20-1
CASSRTSLTGELFF	TRBD2	TRBV27
CASSSLMIVLLNTGELFF	-	TRBV28
CASSRSGTAGEQYF	TRBD2	TRBV7-3
CASSAIGKETYEQYF	-	TRBV25-1
CASSLDHGSYEQYF	-	TRBV7-2
CSARDGGSPSTDTQYF	-	TRBV20-1
CASSQESLAGGETQYF	TRBD2	TRBV4-2
CASGLVLGARELFF	-	TRBV12-5
CASSPDTGANVLTF	-	TRBV12-3/TRBV12-4
CASSLRQSSSYNEQFF	-	TRBV5-1
CASSLLLIGVYEQYF	-	TRBV7-2
CASSRGTSGSLWNEQFF	TRBD2	TRBV5-6
CASTKSPGHNSPLHF	-	TRBV2
CASSPINRGVSYEQYF	TRBD1	TRBV18
CASRRSGGKTDTQYF	-	TRBV6-1
CASSGAQNLPTDTQYF	-	TRBV27
CASSLEPYSSPQHF	-	TRBV5-1
CSVPVRSTDTQYF	-	TRBV29-1
CATSNKYNEQFF	-	TRBV15
CASSPSGSETGELFF	TRBD2	TRBV7-2
CASSQERSLRGYTF	-	TRBV14
CVLEFYFVDEQFF	-	TRBV11-3
CSASLPRLGLYEQYF	-	TRBV20-1
CATSSISSDEQFF	-	TRBV15
CASTSGGGSYEQYF	-	TRBV5-1
CASSLLGQGSQPQHF	-	TRBV27
CASSVLGVASGSRETQYF	TRBD2	TRBV6-1